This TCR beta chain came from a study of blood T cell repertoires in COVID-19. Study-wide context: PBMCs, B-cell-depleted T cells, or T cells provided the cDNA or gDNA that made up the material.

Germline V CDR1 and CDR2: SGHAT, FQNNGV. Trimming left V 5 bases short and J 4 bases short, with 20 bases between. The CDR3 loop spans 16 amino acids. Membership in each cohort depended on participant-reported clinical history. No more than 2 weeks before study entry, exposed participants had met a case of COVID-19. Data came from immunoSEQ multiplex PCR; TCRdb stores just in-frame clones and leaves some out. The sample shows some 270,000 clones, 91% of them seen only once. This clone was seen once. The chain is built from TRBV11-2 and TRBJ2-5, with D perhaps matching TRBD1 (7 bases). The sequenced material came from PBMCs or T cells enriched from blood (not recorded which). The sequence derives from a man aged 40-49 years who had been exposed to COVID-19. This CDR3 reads CASSPGGGRGRETQYF. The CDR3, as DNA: TGTGCCAGCAGCCCCGGAGGGGGTAGGGGGCGAGAGACCCAGTACTTC.